Presented here are 22 T cell receptor beta chains from one specimen sequenced in a study of blood T cell repertoires in COVID-19. Assay used: immunoSEQ multiplex PCR; TCRdb lists only in-frame clones, some missing. This table holds fewer than 600,000 clones, roughly 89% found once. Sequencing was carried out using peripheral blood. All receptors derive from a man between 18 and 35 years old with COVID-19, enrolled during active disease.

The chain couples TRBV9 to TRBJ1-2, with 9 bases identical to TRBD1. The V and J ends lost 3 bases and 4 bases, in that order; junction bases with no gene match: 7. This CDR3 has 15 residues. Germline V gene lookup returns CDR1 SGDLS and CDR2 YYNGEE. CDR3 region: CASSGQQGAVYGYTF. In DNA, the CDR3 is TGTGCCAGCAGCGGCCAACAGGGGGCGGTCTATGGCTACACCTTC.

This clone was seen just once. The chain joins TRBV5-1 to TRBJ2-1; tentative D call: TRBD2 (6 bases). V lost 0 bases and J 3 bases, leaving 10 bases between the germline ends. In germline, CDR1 is SGHRS, CDR2 YFSETQ. The CDR3 runs to 15 residues. The CDR3 here is CASSLGVGGYNEQFF. CDR3 nucleotide sequence: TGCGCCAGCAGCTTGGGTGTCGGGGGCTACAATGAGCAGTTCTTC.

Remarks on this clone: The junction and the germline gene differ at one end; a read error may be behind it. This chain uses TRBV6-5 with TRBJ2-5, with a tentative D call TRBD2 (5 bases). This CDR3 contains 15 residues. Germline V CDR1 and CDR2: MNHEY, SVGAGI. The CDR3 sequence is CASSPLARRSEAQYF. CDR3 nucleotides: TGTGCCAGCAGCCCGCTAGCTAGGCGCTCAGAGGCCCAGTACTTC.

The V gene is TRBV2, the J gene TRBJ2-7; TRBD2 matches at 7 bases. V was clipped by 0 bases and J by 7 bases; unmatched bases: 3. The V gene's germline CDR1 is SNHLY and CDR2 FYNNEI. This CDR3 is built from 13 residues. CDR3 in DNA: TGTGCCAGCAGTGAAGCTCGGGAGGAAGAGCAGTACTTC. This codes for CASSEAREEEQYF.

The sample holds a few counts of this clone. The CDR3 reads CASSGDRGRVLGNQPQHF. In nucleotides, the CDR3 is TGTGCCAGCAGTGGAGACAGGGGGCGAGTCTTGGGCAATCAGCCCCAGCATTTT. This sequence joins TRBV6-1 and TRBJ1-5, with 10 bases that match TRBD1. CDR3 length: 18 amino acids. V lost 4 bases to trimming and J lost 2 bases; unmatched junction nucleotides: 11. In germline, CDR1 is MNHNS, CDR2 SASEGT.

V gene TRBV7-2 combines with J gene TRBJ2-3, with 9 bases matching TRBD1. V dropped 4 bases and J dropped 4; count of bases not matched to a gene: 6. From germline, CDR1 is SGHTA and CDR2 FQGNSA. The CDR3 contains 15 residues. Here the CDR3 DNA reads TGTGCCAGCAGCTGGGACAGGGTAGGGGCAGATACGCAGTATTTT. As protein: CASSWDRVGADTQYF.

V gene TRBV27 combines with J gene TRBJ2-1; 15 bases map to TRBD2. The junction had 7 bases not matched to a gene; V was cut back by 4 bases and J by 15 bases. This CDR3 has 14 residues. Germline V gene lookup returns CDR1 MNHEY and CDR2 SMNVEV (reference sequence). CDR3 sequence (DNA): TGTGCCAGCAGTTCGCCGGGACTAGCGGGAGGTTGGTTCTTC. Its translation is CASSSPGLAGGWFF.

The chain uses TRBV7-9 and TRBJ1-5; D call uncertain. The CDR3 loop spans 12 amino acids. Trimming took 5 bases from V and 4 from J, leaving 6 bases between them. Germline lookup yields CDR1 SEHNR and CDR2 FQNEAQ (reference sequence). In nucleotides, the CDR3 is TGTGCCAGCAGCCCGGAGAATCAGCCCCAGCATTTT. Protein sequence: CASSPENQPQHF.

This rearrangement joins TRBV5-6 to TRBJ2-5; tentative D call: TRBD2 (7 bases). Germline-derived CDR1 and CDR2 are SGHDT and YYEEEE. The CDR3 extends over 17 amino acids. Trimming left V 2 bases short and J 0 bases short, with 17 bases between. The DNA of the CDR3 is TGTGCCAGCAGCTTAACGAGGGGGAGGGGGTACCAAGAGACCCAGTACTTC. Translated, it gives CASSLTRGRGYQETQYF.

The gene calls are TRBV19 and TRBJ1-2; D is unresolved. This CDR3 has 16 residues. Germline values: CDR1 LNHDA, CDR2 SQIVND (reference sequence). V was pared by 3 bases and J by 7 bases, with 21 bases between. The DNA for the CDR3 is TGTGCCAGTAGTATGGGAGGCCAAGAACATAAGTTTGGCTACACCTTC. Translating it yields CASSMGGQEHKFGYTF. Variable domain in full (rest from reference TRBV19 and TRBJ1-2): DGGITQSPKYLFRKEGQNVTLSCEQNLNHDAMYWYRQDPGQGLRLIYYSQIVNDFQKGDIAEGYSVSREKKESFPLTVTSAQKNPTAFYLCASSMGGQEHKFGYTFGSGTRLTVV.

This clone was detected once. V gene TRBV6-5 combines with J gene TRBJ2-1; 8 bases are shared with TRBD2. Germline V CDR1 and CDR2: MNHEY, SVGAGI. This CDR3 spans 16 amino acids. Trimming cost V 6 bases and J 0 bases; bases outside gene matches: 7. CDR3 loop: CASRYTGTSSYNEQFF. The CDR3 bases are TGTGCCAGCAGGTACACCGGGACTAGCTCCTACAATGAGCAGTTCTTC.

The V call is TRBV29-1, the J call TRBJ2-2, with D perhaps TRBD2 (6 bases). Germline-derived CDR1 and CDR2 are SQVTM and ANQGSEA. V lost 5 bases to trimming and J lost 5 bases, with 12 bases between them. The CDR3 sequence is 13 residues long. This CDR3 reads CSVRGSGTGELFF. CDR3 nucleotides: TGCAGCGTTCGGGGGAGTGGTACCGGGGAGCTGTTTTTT.

This chain links TRBV3-1 (or the pseudogene TRBV3-2) with TRBJ2-7; 12 bases agree with TRBD2. Unmatched junction bases numbered 5, after V lost 1 base and J lost 7 bases. CDR1 LGHDT and CDR2 YNNKEL come from the germline V gene (reference sequence). This CDR3 is built from 15 residues. The CDR3 region is CASSQGTSGNDEQYF. The CDR3, as DNA: TGTGCCAGCAGCCAAGGGACTAGCGGGAACGATGAGCAGTACTTC.

This chain links TRBV20-1 with TRBJ2-1; maybe TRBD2 (6 bases). There are 14 residues in the CDR3. V shed 3 bases and J shed 2 bases, with 11 bases lying between them. Looked up from germline, CDR1 is DFQATT and CDR2 is SNEGSKA (reference sequence). CDR3 sequence: CSASGGNPYNEQFF. CDR3 DNA: TGCAGTGCTAGTGGCGGGAATCCCTACAATGAGCAGTTCTTC.

Regarding this clone: One junction end does not reproduce the germline sequence, and a read error may be involved. The chain links TRBV18 to TRBJ2-7, with a weak D call TRBD1 (5 bases). The CDR3 covers 15 residues. Germline values: CDR1 KGHSH, CDR2 LQKENI. The CDR3 loop is CASSPVRIDSYGQYF. CDR3 DNA: TGTGCCAGCTCACCAGTAAGGATAGACAGCTACGGGCAGTACTTC.

Notes on this clone: Other DNA sequences in this specimen translate into the identical CDR3. The CDR3 DNA reads as TGTGCCAGCTCACCACAACAGGATTACAATGAGCAGTTCTTC. Translation: CASSPQQDYNEQFF. J is TRBJ2-1 and V is TRBV18; a weak D match, TRBD1 (5 bases). Trimming took off 1 base at V and 4 bases at J, with 8 bases between the two ends. This CDR3 has 14 amino acids. The germline V gene encodes CDR1 KGHSH and CDR2 LQKENI.

The CDR3 reads CASSLEGERLDTQYF. The CDR3 nucleotides read TGTGCCAGCAGCTTAGAGGGAGAGAGGTTAGATACGCAGTATTTT. V and J are TRBV7-6 and TRBJ2-3; possible D gene TRBD2, 5 bases. Trimming shortened V by 1 base and J by 5 bases, and 13 bases separated the two germline ends. This CDR3 region has 15 residues. CDR1 and CDR2 (germline): SGHVS, FNYEAQ.

The count of this clone is one. V and J are TRBV19 and TRBJ2-5; a weak D match, TRBD1 (6 bases). The germline V gene has CDR1 LNHDA and CDR2 SQIVND (reference sequence). Trimming took off 4 bases at V and 4 bases at J, with 7 bases between the two ends. CDR3 length: 12 residues. In nucleotides, the CDR3 is TGTGCCAGTAGTAGGGGGCGAGAGACCCAGTACTTC. This codes for CASSRGRETQYF.

This chain uses TRBV2 with TRBJ1-1; maybe TRBD1 (5 bases). The V end was cut by 8 bases, the J end by 7 bases, with 14 bases between. This CDR3 has 12 amino acids. Per germline, CDR1 SNHLY and CDR2 FYNNEI. The DNA of the CDR3 is TGTGCCAGCTTCGGGGGGGGAATTGAAGCTTTCTTT. Its protein product is CASFGGGIEAFF.

This clone has only one observation. J is TRBJ2-1 and V is TRBV24-1; a weak D match, TRBD2 (5 bases). V shed 10 bases and J shed 8 bases, with 20 bases lying between them. This CDR3 is built from 14 residues. CDR1 is KGHDR, CDR2 SFDVKD, per germline. CDR3 in DNA: TGTGCCACGCTATCCGAAACGGGATCTGATGAGCAGTTCTTC. Translation: CATLSETGSDEQFF.

The CDR3: CASSYSRQGSGGYTF. The CDR3 DNA follows: TGTGCCAGCAGTTACAGCCGACAGGGATCGGGTGGCTACACCTTC. The chain is built from TRBV6-5 and TRBJ1-2; 7 bases align to TRBD1. The V segment lost 2 bases and the J segment 7 bases; nucleotides outside the gene matches: 10. The CDR3 runs to 15 residues. The germline V gene has CDR1 MNHEY and CDR2 SVGAGI.

The CDR3 DNA sequence: TGTGCCAGCAGCTTAGAGACTAGAGAACTGTTTTTT. Protein sequence: CASSLETRELFF. The chain uses TRBV7-9 and TRBJ1-4, with D uncertain. This CDR3 spans 12 amino acids. V was trimmed by 1 base and J by 12 bases, leaving 9 bases between them. CDR1 and CDR2 (germline): SEHNR, FQNEAQ (reference sequence). Based on the CDR3 plus reference TRBV7-9 and TRBJ1-4, the full variable domain is DTGVSQNPRHKITKRGQNVTFRCDPISEHNRLYWYRQTLGQGPEFLTYFQNEAQLEKSRLLSDRFSAERPKGSFSTLEIQRTEQGDSAMYLCASSLETRELFFGSGTQLSVL.